The sequence of this T cell receptor (beta chain) was determined in a study of control samples from healthy donors and cancer patients. Germline lookup yields CDR1 MRHNA and CDR2 SNTAGT. J lost 0 bases, V lost 5 bases, and 6 bases had no gene match. The CDR3 runs to 17 residues. The protocol was immunoSEQ multiplex PCR, while the TCRdb copy is restricted to in-frame clones and leaves out a portion. The repertoire holds 100,000 to 150,000 clones, with just under 95% as singletons. V gene TRBV6-4 combines with J gene TRBJ1-5, with 11 bases that match TRBD1. This receptor was taken from a man aged 18 to 30 in good health. Sequencing was done on a sample of blood. CDR3 nucleotides: TGTGCCAGCAGTAAGGACAGGGGGCCCCGTAGCAATCAGCCCCAGCATTTT. Its translation: CASSKDRGPRSNQPQHF.